This T cell receptor beta chain was observed in a study of cytomegalovirus exposure and HLA in healthy donors. On the study more broadly: Most donors, about 77% of over 350 genotyped, fell in the Caucasian-associated ancestry cluster. Whole-study findings and limits: The likely origin of a cluster of highly shared sequence variants was a sequencing artifact. Common viral pathogens seemed, in a later analysis, to connect with several of the most significant clusters.

PCR involved 60 Vbeta and 13 Jbeta primers. Sequencing used immunoSEQ multiplex PCR; TCRdb keeps in-frame clones, though not all of them. The repertoire holds about 200,000 clones, with 60% to 85% as singletons. The CDR3 runs 12 residues. Germline V gene sequence: CDR1 SQVTM, CDR2 ANQGSEA. Between the trimmed V and J ends, which lost 4 bases and 11 bases, there was a span of 16 bases. As for the donors, each was a healthy bone marrow donor. The count of this clone is one. No antigen is known for it. Sample: PBMCs. V usage is TRBV29-1 and J usage is TRBJ2-3; possibly TRBD2 for D (5 bases). This TCR derives from a woman aged 40 to 50 in good health and CMV-seronegative. CDR3 sequence reads: CSVVLESGRQYF. CDR3 nucleotides: TGCAGCGTTGTTCTAGAGTCGGGGAGGCAGTATTTT.